The rows below give T cell receptor beta chains drawn from one sample of a study of T-cell memory formation after mild COVID-19. TCRdb processed the 5' RACE reads anew with MiXCR; each CDR3 protein has one entry. The sample consists of approximately 350,000 distinct CDR3 sequences, 28% of them appearing once. Input material: PBMCs or a T cell subset sorted from them (not recorded which). The receptor set was obtained from an adult woman who had mild COVID-19 (a few samples of this study predate the infection). Cell type and time point are not known. Each CDR3 is given with its conserved first and last residue. A D gene is named only where the DNA matches it firmly. Clone sizes are given selectively: once, few, many, or a class where the clone is expanded.

NA	TRBV7-9	TRBJ1-1	NA	CASIGTLNTEAFF	TGTGCCAGCATCGGGACTTTGAACACTGAAGCTTTCTTT
NA	TRBV20-1	TRBJ1-1	NA	CSAIAIGVNTEAFF	TGCAGTGCTATAGCTATAGGGGTGAACACTGAAGCTTTCTTT
few	TRBV7-9	TRBJ2-1	TRBD2	CASSPRLAQTNEQFF	TGTGCCAGCAGCCCCCGACTAGCTCAGACCAATGAGCAGTTCTTC
NA	TRBV20-1	TRBJ2-7	NA	CSAQSGLNYEQYF	TGCAGTGCTCAGAGCGGGCTCAACTACGAGCAGTACTTC
NA	TRBV4-1	TRBJ2-1	NA	CASSQDPGAFYNEQFF	TGCGCCAGCAGCCAAGATCCGGGGGCGTTCTACAATGAGCAGTTCTTC
few	TRBV5-1	TRBJ1-1	NA	CASSATRGEYLNTEAFF	TGCGCCAGCAGCGCAACCAGGGGCGAATACCTGAACACTGAAGCTTTCTTT
few	TRBV9	TRBJ2-1	NA	CASSALQGMGEQFF	TGTGCCAGCAGTGCCCTCCAGGGGATGGGTGAGCAGTTCTTC
few	TRBV4-1	TRBJ1-6	TRBD1	CASRPWGQNSPLHF	TGCGCCAGCCGCCCCTGGGGACAGAATTCACCCCTCCACTTT
few	TRBV7-9	TRBJ1-2	NA	CASSLYRNYGYTF	TGTGCCAGCAGCTTATATCGGAACTATGGCTACACCTTC
NA	TRBV7-7	TRBJ2-7	NA	CASSLVDDPGDPYEQYF	TGTGCTAGCAGCTTAGTCGACGACCCGGGGGACCCCTACGAGCAGTACTTC
few	TRBV25-1	TRBJ1-3	NA	CASSEGLFSGNTIYF	TGTGCCAGCAGTGAAGGACTGTTCTCTGGAAACACCATATATTTT